This record covers a single TCR beta chain. This sample was included in a study of blood T cell repertoires in COVID-19. For the study at large: The analysed material was cDNA or gDNA that came from T cells, B-cell-depleted T cells, or PBMCs.

This CDR3 contains 17 residues. V shed 3 bases and J 0 bases; nucleotides not matched to a gene: 8. Germline values: CDR1 SGDLS, CDR2 YYNGEE. As originally analysed: The assay estimated nucleated cells by amplifying reference gene primers. Assay: immunoSEQ multiplex PCR; the TCRdb copy retains only in-frame clones and omits some. The DNA was the basis for D and trimming; V, J and clone size are from that table. The sample includes about 38,000 clones, approximately 91% of them seen just once. This chain joins TRBV9 and TRBJ1-4; TRBD1 matches 7 bases. The clonotype originates from a man between 65 and 79 years old with active COVID-19. The material sequenced was peripheral blood. CDR3 coding DNA: TGTGCCAGCAGCGCCCCGGGGACAGTAGCAACTAATGAAAAACTGTTTTTT. It translates to CASSAPGTVATNEKLFF.